A selection of T cell receptor beta chains follows, all from one sample in a study of cytomegalovirus exposure and HLA in healthy donors. Produced via immunoSEQ multiplex PCR; TCRdb's table is partial and in-frame only. The sample gives over 75,000 clones, around 85% of which show up once; approximately 22% is in the top ten. Sequenced: PBMCs. The receptors were gathered from a man between 18 and 35 years old in good health and CMV-seropositive. Each CDR3 is given with its conserved first and last residue. Fields, in order: V gene, J gene, clone size, D gene, CDR3 protein, CDR3 DNA. A D gene is named only where the DNA matches it firmly. Rows may omit the clone size; those that give it use once, few, many or a size class.

v_gene: TRBV20-1; j_gene: TRBJ1-3; abundance: -; d_gene: -; CDR3aa: CSALSGNTIYF; CDR3nt: TGCAGTGCTCTCTCTGGAAACACCATATATTTT
v_gene: TRBV10-1; j_gene: TRBJ2-4; abundance: -; d_gene: -; CDR3aa: CASRRNRIWRGCTKNIQYF; CDR3nt: TGCGCCAGCAGACGAAACCGGATCTGGAGGGGCTGTACCAAAAACATTCAGTACTTC
v_gene: TRBV12-5; j_gene: TRBJ2-1; abundance: once; d_gene: -; CDR3aa: CASGLVLRARRDNEQFF; CDR3nt: TGTGCTAGTGGTTTGGTACTGAGGGCACGACGAGACAATGAGCAGTTCTTC
v_gene: TRBV30; j_gene: TRBJ2-2; abundance: -; d_gene: -; CDR3aa: CAWSVVQSNTGELFF; CDR3nt: TGTGCCTGGAGTGTAGTCCAGTCTAACACCGGGGAGCTGTTTTTT
v_gene: TRBV6-5; j_gene: TRBJ2-1; abundance: once; d_gene: -; CDR3aa: CASSIGGNEQFF; CDR3nt: TGTGCCAGCTCCATAGGGGGCAATGAGCAGTTCTTC
v_gene: TRBV2; j_gene: TRBJ2-3; abundance: -; d_gene: -; CDR3aa: CASSSSTDTQYF; CDR3nt: TGTGCCAGCAGTTCCTCGACAGATACGCAGTATTTT
v_gene: TRBV6-1; j_gene: TRBJ2-1; abundance: -; d_gene: -; CDR3aa: CASRESPPRGRYNEQFF; CDR3nt: TGTGCCAGCAGGGAATCCCCACCACGGGGGAGGTACAATGAGCAGTTCTTC
v_gene: TRBV7-3; j_gene: TRBJ2-3; abundance: -; d_gene: -; CDR3aa: CASSLQGGSTDTQYF; CDR3nt: TGTGCCAGCAGCTTGCAGGGGGGAAGCACAGATACGCAGTATTTT
v_gene: TRBV27; j_gene: TRBJ2-7; abundance: -; d_gene: TRBD2; CDR3aa: CASSLKRTGGTREQYF; CDR3nt: TGTGCCAGCAGTTTAAAGAGGACGGGAGGTACCCGAGAGCAGTACTTC
v_gene: TRBV5-1; j_gene: TRBJ2-1; abundance: -; d_gene: TRBD2; CDR3aa: CASTRAGGSGNEQFF; CDR3nt: TGCGCCAGCACCCGTGCGGGAGGGAGTGGGAATGAGCAGTTCTTC
v_gene: TRBV6-7; j_gene: TRBJ2-3; abundance: -; d_gene: TRBD2; CDR3aa: CASSLGGTDTQYF; CDR3nt: TGTGCCAGCAGTCTGGGGGGGACAGATACGCAGTATTTT
v_gene: TRBV28; j_gene: TRBJ2-3; abundance: many; d_gene: TRBD2; CDR3aa: CASSCVASGSRVPDTQYF; CDR3nt: TGTGCCAGCAGTTGCGTGGCTAGCGGGAGTCGAGTACCAGATACGCAGTATTTT
v_gene: TRBV7-9; j_gene: TRBJ2-3; abundance: -; d_gene: TRBD2; CDR3aa: CASSSLAGPRTDTQYF; CDR3nt: TGTGCCAGCAGCTCTCTAGCGGGACCGCGCACAGATACGCAGTATTTT
v_gene: TRBV28; j_gene: TRBJ1-2; abundance: once; d_gene: TRBD1; CDR3aa: CASSQGQGNYGYTF; CDR3nt: TGTGCCAGCAGTCAGGGACAGGGGAACTATGGCTACACCTTC
v_gene: TRBV27; j_gene: TRBJ1-5; abundance: -; d_gene: -; CDR3aa: CASSLPMLGGINQPQHF; CDR3nt: TGTGCCAGCAGTTTACCTATGTTGGGGGGGATTAATCAGCCCCAGCATTTT
v_gene: TRBV1; j_gene: TRBJ2-1; abundance: few; d_gene: -; CDR3aa: CTSRGVGEQFF; CDR3nt: TGCACCAGCAGAGGGGTTGGCGAGCAGTTCTTC
v_gene: TRBV15; j_gene: TRBJ2-5; abundance: -; d_gene: TRBD2; CDR3aa: CATSRVTLRLAGVGTQYF; CDR3nt: TGTGCCACCAGCAGAGTTACCCTCCGGTTAGCGGGAGTAGGGACCCAGTACTTC
v_gene: TRBV27; j_gene: TRBJ1-1; abundance: -; d_gene: TRBD1; CDR3aa: CASSLSGDRGYTEAFF; CDR3nt: TGTGCCAGCAGTTTATCTGGGGACAGGGGTTACACTGAAGCTTTCTTT
v_gene: TRBV5-1; j_gene: TRBJ1-3; abundance: -; d_gene: -; CDR3aa: CASSRTQGRGNTIYF; CDR3nt: TGCGCCAGCAGCCGCACACAGGGAAGGGGAAACACCATATATTTT
v_gene: TRBV28; j_gene: TRBJ1-5; abundance: -; d_gene: -; CDR3aa: CASSPPGDTYSNQPQHF; CDR3nt: TGTGCCAGCAGTCCCCCCGGGGACACCTATAGCAATCAGCCCCAGCATTTT
v_gene: TRBV19; j_gene: TRBJ1-5; abundance: few; d_gene: -; CDR3aa: CASSPMDRTQQPQHF; CDR3nt: TGTGCCAGTAGCCCCATGGACAGAACCCAGCAGCCCCAGCATTTT
v_gene: TRBV7-2; j_gene: TRBJ2-7; abundance: -; d_gene: -; CDR3aa: CASSLRTGSYEQYF; CDR3nt: TGTGCCAGCAGCTTAAGAACAGGGTCTTACGAGCAGTACTTC
v_gene: TRBV5-1; j_gene: TRBJ2-1; abundance: -; d_gene: TRBD1; CDR3aa: CASSRQGADEQFF; CDR3nt: TGCGCCAGCAGCCGACAGGGGGCCGATGAGCAGTTCTTC
v_gene: TRBV4-2; j_gene: TRBJ1-2; abundance: -; d_gene: TRBD1; CDR3aa: CASSQDWGRGTGVWNYGYTF; CDR3nt: TGTGCCAGCAGCCAAGACTGGGGCCGTGGGACAGGGGTATGGAACTATGGCTACACCTTC
v_gene: TRBV29-1; j_gene: TRBJ2-1; abundance: -; d_gene: TRBD2; CDR3aa: CSVVGGGLDRNSYNEQFF; CDR3nt: TGCAGCGTTGTGGGGGGGGGACTAGACCGAAACTCCTACAATGAGCAGTTCTTC
v_gene: TRBV7-2; j_gene: TRBJ1-1; abundance: -; d_gene: -; CDR3aa: CASSSTTANTEAFF; CDR3nt: TGTGCCAGCAGCTCTACGACAGCAAACACTGAAGCTTTCTTT
v_gene: TRBV11-2; j_gene: TRBJ2-5; abundance: medium-sized; d_gene: TRBD2; CDR3aa: CASSLVTSGSQETQYF; CDR3nt: TGTGCCAGCAGCTTAGTAACTAGCGGGTCCCAAGAGACCCAGTACTTC
v_gene: TRBV28; j_gene: TRBJ2-7; abundance: -; d_gene: TRBD2; CDR3aa: CASSPISGSSYEQYF; CDR3nt: TGTGCCAGCAGCCCAATTAGCGGGAGCTCCTACGAGCAGTACTTC
v_gene: TRBV28; j_gene: TRBJ2-7; abundance: -; d_gene: TRBD1; CDR3aa: CASNAEGTGDYEQYF; CDR3nt: TGTGCCAGCAACGCGGAAGGGACAGGGGACTACGAGCAGTACTTC
v_gene: TRBV19; j_gene: TRBJ2-7; abundance: -; d_gene: TRBD1; CDR3aa: CASATGANGDYEQYF; CDR3nt: TGTGCCAGCGCGACAGGGGCCAACGGGGACTACGAGCAGTACTTC
v_gene: TRBV2; j_gene: TRBJ2-3; abundance: -; d_gene: TRBD2; CDR3aa: CASRGRGLAGTDTQYF; CDR3nt: TGTGCCAGCAGAGGGCGTGGGCTAGCGGGCACAGATACGCAGTATTTT
v_gene: TRBV5-1; j_gene: TRBJ2-5; abundance: -; d_gene: -; CDR3aa: CASSRDFETQYF; CDR3nt: TGCGCCAGCAGCCGGGACTTCGAGACCCAGTACTTC
v_gene: TRBV5-1; j_gene: TRBJ2-3; abundance: few; d_gene: -; CDR3aa: CASSWTASTDTQYF; CDR3nt: TGCGCCAGCAGCTGGACAGCCAGCACAGATACGCAGTATTTT
v_gene: TRBV27; j_gene: TRBJ2-1; abundance: -; d_gene: -; CDR3aa: CASSSRGAGNEQFF; CDR3nt: TGTGCCAGCAGTTCCCGCGGGGCGGGCAATGAGCAGTTCTTC
v_gene: TRBV27; j_gene: TRBJ2-1; abundance: -; d_gene: TRBD2; CDR3aa: CASSLSGGSYNEQFF; CDR3nt: TGTGCCAGCAGTTTATCGGGCGGGAGTTACAATGAGCAGTTCTTC
v_gene: TRBV7-9; j_gene: TRBJ2-1; abundance: -; d_gene: TRBD2; CDR3aa: CASSFITLSGPNEQFF; CDR3nt: TGTGCCAGCAGCTTCATTACTCTTAGCGGGCCCAATGAGCAGTTCTTC
v_gene: TRBV6-6; j_gene: TRBJ2-1; abundance: -; d_gene: TRBD2; CDR3aa: CASSQREHNEQFF; CDR3nt: TGTGCCAGCAGTCAGCGGGAACACAATGAGCAGTTCTTC
v_gene: TRBV28; j_gene: TRBJ2-2; abundance: -; d_gene: -; CDR3aa: CASSSEQGRNTGELFF; CDR3nt: TGTGCCAGCAGTTCGGAGCAGGGGCGGAACACCGGGGAGCTGTTTTTT
v_gene: TRBV19; j_gene: TRBJ2-6; abundance: -; d_gene: -; CDR3aa: CASSFGQSSGANVLTF; CDR3nt: TGTGCCAGTAGTTTCGGACAGAGCTCTGGGGCCAACGTCCTGACTTTC
v_gene: TRBV27; j_gene: TRBJ2-5; abundance: -; d_gene: TRBD2; CDR3aa: CASRSSGQETQYF; CDR3nt: TGTGCCAGCAGAAGTAGCGGGCAAGAGACCCAGTACTTC
v_gene: TRBV28; j_gene: TRBJ2-1; abundance: -; d_gene: -; CDR3aa: CASRDTGSYNEQFF; CDR3nt: TGTGCCAGCAGAGATACAGGGTCCTACAATGAGCAGTTCTTC
v_gene: TRBV14; j_gene: TRBJ2-7; abundance: once; d_gene: TRBD2; CDR3aa: CASSQERRREGRYEQYF; CDR3nt: TGTGCCAGCAGCCAAGAGAGGAGGCGGGAGGGCCGCTACGAGCAGTACTTC
v_gene: TRBV7-9; j_gene: TRBJ2-2; abundance: -; d_gene: -; CDR3aa: CASIGGTGELFF; CDR3nt: TGTGCCAGCATCGGAGGCACCGGGGAGCTGTTTTTT
v_gene: TRBV29-1; j_gene: TRBJ2-1; abundance: -; d_gene: -; CDR3aa: CSVEHERDNEQFF; CDR3nt: TGCAGCGTTGAACACGAGAGAGACAATGAGCAGTTCTTC
v_gene: TRBV29-1; j_gene: TRBJ2-5; abundance: -; d_gene: -; CDR3aa: CSVVRAETQYF; CDR3nt: TGCAGCGTTGTGAGGGCAGAGACCCAGTACTTC
v_gene: TRBV27; j_gene: TRBJ2-3; abundance: -; d_gene: -; CDR3aa: CASSPSTDTQYF; CDR3nt: TGTGCCAGCAGCCCAAGCACAGATACGCAGTATTTT
v_gene: TRBV28; j_gene: TRBJ2-1; abundance: -; d_gene: TRBD2; CDR3aa: CASSFSGGSYNEQFF; CDR3nt: TGTGCCAGCAGTTTTAGCGGGGGCTCCTACAATGAGCAGTTCTTC
v_gene: TRBV19; j_gene: TRBJ2-1; abundance: -; d_gene: -; CDR3aa: CASSIGSGPRGEQFF; CDR3nt: TGTGCCAGTAGTATCGGGTCGGGCCCCAGGGGTGAGCAGTTCTTC
v_gene: TRBV18; j_gene: TRBJ2-2; abundance: -; d_gene: -; CDR3aa: CASSPPVWQLNTGELFF; CDR3nt: TGTGCCAGCTCACCACCGGTTTGGCAGTTGAACACCGGGGAGCTGTTTTTT
v_gene: TRBV28; j_gene: TRBJ2-7; abundance: -; d_gene: -; CDR3aa: CASSFHSSYEQYF; CDR3nt: TGTGCCAGCAGTTTCCACAGTTCCTACGAGCAGTACTTC
v_gene: TRBV6-5; j_gene: TRBJ2-5; abundance: once; d_gene: -; CDR3aa: CASSPQKGRGETQYF; CDR3nt: TGTGCCAGCAGTCCCCAGAAGGGGCGGGGAGAGACCCAGTACTTC